The T cell receptor beta chain under discussion was sequenced for a study of T-cell reconstitution after alpha-beta-depleted transplantation in children. Study-wide results and caveats: For some patients, TCRbeta diversity was high at day 60 because of recipient T cells and thymic progenitors that survived. About two months after transplant, alpha-beta T cells reportedly came from several hundred expanded graft clones. By one year post-transplant, T-cell counts and diversity largely arose from T cells that were newly produced.

On this clonotype itself: The antigen remains undetermined.

Trimming stripped 5 bases from V and 2 bases from J, with 13 bases between. The CDR3 runs 15 residues. Germline V lookup: CDR1 SNHLY, CDR2 FYNNEI. Preparation of the TCRbeta library was carried out with unique molecular identifiers. Using its own MiXCR run on the PCR reads, TCRdb lists one record per CDR3 protein. The table shows about a million distinct CDR3 sequences, with 25% to 35% occurring only once. This TCR was sampled from a boy under two years old who had a stem cell transplant for SCID, so the T cells may come from the graft donor. V gene TRBV2 combines with J gene TRBJ2-1; D is unclear. Sequences were derived from PBMCs, mostly from graft donor cells, sampled 360 days after TCRalphabeta/CD19-depleted stem cell transplant. CDR3 sequence reads: CASSSIASAYNEQFF. CDR3 DNA sequence: TGTGCCAGCAGTTCTATAGCATCAGCCTACAATGAGCAGTTCTTC.